These 28 T cell receptor beta chains were sequenced from one sample in a study of cytomegalovirus exposure and HLA in healthy donors. Sequencing used immunoSEQ multiplex PCR; TCRdb keeps in-frame clones, though not all of them. The table lists more than 300,000 clones, 75% to 90% of them singletons. Material for sequencing was PBMCs. All receptors come from a woman between 18 and 29 years old in good health and CMV-seronegative.

This clone came up once. V usage is TRBV2 and J usage is TRBJ1-2; no definite D call. The CDR3 is 15 amino acids. Trimming took off 3 bases at V and 4 bases at J, with 15 bases between the two ends. Germline CDR1 SNHLY, CDR2 FYNNEI. The CDR3 loop reads CASSDGSTALYGYTF. The CDR3 nucleotides are TGTGCCAGCAGTGACGGTAGTACAGCCCTCTATGGCTACACCTTC.

The V and J genes are TRBV7-6 and TRBJ2-2; 7 nucleotides match TRBD1. Germline CDR1 SGHVS, CDR2 FNYEAQ. The CDR3 contains 14 residues. The V segment lost 4 bases and the J segment 3 bases; nucleotides outside the gene matches: 2. The CDR3 DNA sequence: TGTGCCAGCAGCTATACAGGGGACACCGGGGAGCTGTTTTTT. It translates to CASSYTGDTGELFF.

This clone was observed a single time. The chain couples TRBV5-1 to TRBJ2-5, with TRBD2 matching over 7 bases. V lost 2 bases and J lost 5; bases outside the gene matches: 6. The CDR3 is made up of 14 amino acids. Germline assignment: CDR1 SGHRS and CDR2 YFSETQ. The CDR3 region has the DNA TGCGCCAGCAGCTTAAAGGGACTAATGGAGACCCAGTACTTC. It codes for CASSLKGLMETQYF.

Regarding this clone: One end of the junction fails to match germline, which may point to a read error. The J gene is TRBJ2-2, the V gene TRBV4-2, with D maybe TRBD1 (6 bases). The CDR3 covers 17 residues. The germline V gene has CDR1 LGHNA and CDR2 YNFKEQ. The CDR3 nucleotides are TGTGCCAGCAGACAAGAGTTCACAGGGAAGAACACCGGGGAGCTGTTTTTT. This translates into CASRQEFTGKNTGELFF.

CDR3 sequence reads: CASSPGLSSYNEQFF. In DNA form, the CDR3 reads TGTGCCAGCAGCCCGGGTCTTAGCTCCTACAATGAGCAGTTCTTC. The genes are TRBV5-8 and TRBJ2-1; D unclear. V lost 4 bases and J lost 0, with 11 bases in between. The CDR3 loop spans 15 amino acids. CDR1 and CDR2 (germline): SGHTS, YDEGEE.

The chain couples TRBV6-1 to TRBJ2-7; TRBD1 agrees at 12 bases. CDR3 length equals 16 residues. J lost 5 bases, V lost 1 base, and 6 bases had no gene match. Germline values: CDR1 MNHNS, CDR2 SASEGT. The CDR3 here is CASSEEPGQGADEQYF. Written as DNA, the CDR3 is TGTGCCAGCAGTGAAGAACCGGGACAGGGGGCGGACGAGCAGTACTTC.

In DNA form, the CDR3 reads TGTGCCAGCAGCTCTCCTCCCCGCTACGAGCAGTACTTC. This translates into CASSSPPRYEQYF. The rearrangement uses TRBV13 and TRBJ2-7; D is ambiguous. CDR1 is PRHDT, CDR2 FYEKMQ, per germline (reference sequence). The germline V and J ends were trimmed by 4 bases and 3 bases, with 10 bases remaining between them. The CDR3 runs to 13 residues.

The chain has TRBV5-4 and TRBJ2-7; perhaps TRBD2 as D (6 bases). CDR1 is SGHNT, CDR2 YYREEE, per germline (reference sequence). This CDR3 is built from 13 residues. V shed 4 bases and J shed 6 bases, with 14 bases lying between them. The CDR3 region is CASSSRTTVEQYF. The DNA of the CDR3 is TGTGCCAGCAGCAGTAGGACTACCGTCGAGCAGTACTTC.

The chain combines TRBV28 with TRBJ2-3; 12 nucleotides align to TRBD2. The CDR3 loop spans 14 amino acids. Germline lookup yields CDR1 MDHEN and CDR2 SYDVKM. V shed 5 bases, J shed 5 bases, and the junction held 2 bases outside the gene matches. The CDR3 DNA is TGTGCCAGCAGTCTGACTAGCGGGAGAGATACGCAGTATTTT. Its translation: CASSLTSGRDTQYF.

This chain uses TRBV10-2 with TRBJ2-1, with 8 bases that match TRBD1. The CDR3 spans 15 residues. The trim removed 4 bases at V and 7 bases at J, leaving 9 bases unmatched. The V gene's germline CDR1 is WSHSY and CDR2 SAAADI. DNA for the CDR3: TGCGCCAGCAGTGCATACAGGGGGTCGAGGAATGAGCAGTTCTTC. Amino acids: CASSAYRGSRNEQFF.

As regards this clone: At one end, the junction sequence differs from germline, possibly due to a read error. The chain employs TRBV27 and TRBJ2-1, with 9 positions matching TRBD1. The germline V gene has CDR1 MNHEY and CDR2 SMNVEV (reference sequence). The CDR3 loop spans 16 amino acids. The DNA of the CDR3 is TGTGCCAGCACTTTATCCGTGACAGGGGGCTACAATGAGCAGTTCTTC. Translating it yields CASTLSVTGGYNEQFF.

The chain couples TRBV18 to TRBJ2-3; possibly TRBD2 for D (6 bases). CDR3 length: 13 amino acids. The ends were cut back, 6 bases at V and 2 bases at J, with 9 bases in the middle. From germline, CDR1 is KGHSH and CDR2 LQKENI. In nucleotides, the CDR3 is TGTGCCAGCTCCGAGCGGGTCACAGATACGCAGTATTTT. It translates to CASSERVTDTQYF.

This clone showed up just a few times. The V and J genes are TRBV25-1 and TRBJ2-7; 8 bases match TRBD1. CDR1 is MGHDK, CDR2 SYGVNS, per germline. V lost 5 bases and J lost 6; bases outside the gene matches: 12. The CDR3 runs to 15 residues. The CDR3 nucleotides are TGTGCCAGCAGTTTGGACAGGGAAAGAATTGGCGAGCAGTACTTC. Its translation: CASSLDRERIGEQYF.

The V and J genes are TRBV7-9 and TRBJ1-5, with D hard to call. V lost 5 bases and J 7 bases, leaving 9 bases between the germline ends. The CDR3 totals 12 residues. The V gene's germline CDR1 is SEHNR and CDR2 FQNEAQ (reference sequence). CDR3 coding DNA: TGTGCCAGCAGCCCGCCGGGGCAGCCCCAGCATTTT. Its translation is CASSPPGQPQHF.

The chain employs TRBV5-1 and TRBJ2-2, with a possible D match to TRBD2 (5 bases). The V and J ends lost 4 bases and 5 bases respectively, with 21 bases between them. This CDR3 has 17 amino acids. Per germline, CDR1 SGHRS and CDR2 YFSETQ. The CDR3, as DNA: TGCGCCAGCAGCCTTAACCCCGGGCCCTCGGGAACCGGGGAGCTGTTTTTT. Amino acid sequence: CASSLNPGPSGTGELFF. The full variable domain, in which reference TRBV5-1 and TRBJ2-2 provide the parts outside the CDR3, is KAGVTQTPRYLIKTRGQQVTLSCSPISGHRSVSWYQQTPGQGLQFLFEYFSETQRNKGNFPGRFSGRQFSNSRSEMNVSTLELGDSALYLCASSLNPGPSGTGELFFGEGSRLTVL.

The chain carries TRBV10-2 and TRBJ1-3; D unclear. The CDR3 contains 14 residues. V gave up 11 bases and J gave up 2 bases, with 16 bases separating them. Germline-derived CDR1 and CDR2 are WSHSY and SAAADI. The CDR3 is CAAGFETAGNTIYF. The DNA of the CDR3 is TGCGCCGCGGGGTTTGAAACAGCTGGAAACACCATATATTTT.

The chain links TRBV28 to TRBJ2-3; D uncertain. Germline loops: CDR1 MDHEN, CDR2 SYDVKM. The CDR3 has 13 amino acids. The V gene lost 8 bases and the J gene lost 3 bases, with 12 bases spanning the gap. CDR3 region: CASGVPQTDTQYF. DNA for the CDR3: TGTGCCAGCGGTGTCCCCCAGACAGATACGCAGTATTTT.

The rearrangement uses TRBV6-5 and TRBJ1-1; D is ambiguous. CDR3 size: 13 residues. V was clipped by 6 bases and J by 6 bases, with 14 bases between them. Germline V gene data show CDR1 as MNHEY and CDR2 as SVGAGI. In DNA form, the CDR3 reads TGTGCCAGCAGGGAGAACCCTTGGGCTGAAGCTTTCTTT. Translation: CASRENPWAEAFF.

This clone was seen just once. The identical CDR3 is also encoded by other nucleotide sequences in the sample. The V gene is TRBV27, the J gene TRBJ2-7; 7 nucleotides match TRBD2. The CDR3 covers 14 residues. Germline V gene data show CDR1 as MNHEY and CDR2 as SMNVEV (reference sequence). J was trimmed by 2 bases and V by 1 base; bases with no gene match: 2. CDR3 sequence: CASSLLGGTYEQYF. The CDR3 nucleotides read TGTGCCAGCAGTTTATTGGGAGGGACCTACGAGCAGTACTTC.

V and J are TRBV2 and TRBJ2-5; 10 bases agree with TRBD2. The CDR3 runs 20 residues. Losses at the gene ends were 4 bases for V and 5 bases for J; bases not matched to a gene: 22. Germline assignment: CDR1 SNHLY and CDR2 FYNNEI. This CDR3 is CASSGAGIHSGRAFGETQYF. CDR3 nucleotide sequence: TGTGCCAGCAGTGGAGCCGGGATTCACAGCGGGAGGGCCTTCGGGGAGACCCAGTACTTC. The full variable domain, its missing parts supplied by reference TRBV2 and TRBJ2-5, is EPEVTQTPSHQVTQMGQEVILRCVPISNHLYFYWYRQILGQKVEFLVSFYNNEISEKSEIFDDQFSVERPDGSNFTLKIRSTKLEDSAMYFCASSGAGIHSGRAFGETQYFGPGTRLLVL.

In this sample, this clone turned up once. The V and J genes are TRBV5-6 and TRBJ2-1; D uncertain. CDR3 length: 12 residues. CDR1 and CDR2 (germline): SGHDT, YYEEEE. The V end was cut by 4 bases, the J end by 9 bases, with 11 bases between. CDR3 DNA: TGTGCCAGCAGCCCCAGTCCGGGTGAGCAGTTCTTC. Encoded protein: CASSPSPGEQFF. Full variable domain (missing parts from reference TRBV5-6 and TRBJ2-1): DAGVTQSPTHLIKTRGQQVTLRCSPKSGHDTVSWYQQALGQGPQFIFQYYEEEERQRGNFPDRFSGHQFPNYSSELNVNALLLGDSALYLCASSPSPGEQFFGPGTRLTVL.

J is TRBJ1-2 and V is TRBV5-1; D might be TRBD1 (6 bases). The CDR3 contains 17 residues. Trimming stripped 2 bases from V and 1 base from J, with 18 bases between. Per germline, CDR1 SGHRS and CDR2 YFSETQ. CDR3 in amino acids: CASSLPGQDHFNYGYTF. The DNA of the CDR3 is TGCGCCAGCAGCTTACCGGGACAAGACCATTTTAACTATGGCTACACCTTC.

V and J are TRBV7-9 and TRBJ1-2; 9 nucleotides align to TRBD1. CDR1 SEHNR and CDR2 FQNEAQ come from the germline V gene (reference sequence). Trimming at V came to 5 bases and at J to 7 bases, leaving 14 bases not matched to a gene. The CDR3 loop spans 16 amino acids. For the CDR3, the DNA is TGTGCCAGCAGCGGGAATACAGGGGGCGCGGGCTTTGGCTACACCTTC. This encodes CASSGNTGGAGFGYTF.

The chain combines TRBV5-4 with TRBJ2-5, with 12 bases lining up with TRBD2. Trimming cost V 4 bases and J 5 bases; bases outside gene matches: 6. Germline V gene data show CDR1 as SGHNT and CDR2 as YYREEE (reference sequence). The length of the CDR3 is 15 residues. In DNA form, the CDR3 reads TGTGCCAGCAGCGGGGGACTAGCGGGCGGGGAGACCCAGTACTTC. It specifies CASSGGLAGGETQYF.

DNA for the CDR3: TGTGCCAGCAGCCTCATCGACAGGGTCCTTTCTAGCGGGGGGCAAGAGACCCAGTACTTC. Translated, it gives CASSLIDRVLSSGGQETQYF. The V gene is TRBV12-1, the J gene TRBJ2-5; the table names TRBD2, a call not compared with the DNA. TRBV12-1 is a recognized pseudogene. This CDR3 has 20 amino acids.

The chain employs TRBV4-1 and TRBJ2-1; 7 bases agree with TRBD1. The V and J ends lost 1 base and 3 bases, in that order; junction bases with no gene match: 3. Germline values: CDR1 MGHRA, CDR2 YSYEKL. The CDR3 consists of 15 residues. Here the CDR3 reads CASSQAGQDYNEQFF. The CDR3 DNA reads as TGCGCCAGCAGCCAAGCCGGACAGGACTACAATGAGCAGTTCTTC.

The chain employs TRBV5-1 and TRBJ1-2; 7 nucleotides line up with TRBD1. CDR1 is SGHRS, CDR2 YFSETQ, per germline. The CDR3 is 14 residues long. V lost 2 bases to trimming and J lost 3 bases; unmatched junction nucleotides: 4. The CDR3, as DNA: TGCGCCAGCAGCTTCCCCGGGACAGACTATGGCTACACCTTC. Its protein product is CASSFPGTDYGYTF.

This clone was observed a few times. This chain uses TRBV6-5 with TRBJ1-2; a possible D gene is TRBD1 (6 bases). The CDR3 is made up of 15 amino acids. The V end was cut by 6 bases, the J end by 3 bases, with 17 bases between. Per germline, CDR1 MNHEY and CDR2 SVGAGI. In DNA form, the CDR3 reads TGTGCCAGCAGCCAGACAGGCCGTACATACTATGGCTACACCTTC. Protein: CASSQTGRTYYGYTF.